One and the same sample provided the 7 T cell receptor beta chains below, sequenced in a study of T-cell memory formation after mild COVID-19. In TCRdb, the 5' RACE reads were re-called with MiXCR into one record per CDR3 protein. Here the sample spans 250,000 to 300,000 distinct CDR3 sequences, more than 15% being singletons. Material: PBMCs or a T cell subset sorted from them (not recorded which). Every receptor here comes from a man younger than 35 who had mild COVID-19 (a few samples of this study predate the infection). Cell type and time point are not known.

The count of this clonotype is one. The chain links TRBV29-1 to TRBJ2-1; D tentatively fits TRBD1 or TRBD2 (6 bases each). This CDR3 is built from 18 residues. CDR1 and CDR2 (germline): SQVTM, ANQGSEA. The V end lost 6 bases, the J end lost 0 bases, and 24 bases lay between the germline ends. CDR3 DNA sequence: TGCAGCGTGGAGGGGGTGTCATCGCTCCCGCTCTCCTACAATGAGCAGTTCTTC. Translation: CSVEGVSSLPLSYNEQFF.

In its sample, this clonotype was seen many times. This chain links TRBV6-5 with TRBJ2-1; D is ambiguous. V lost 4 bases to trimming and J lost 0 bases, with 10 bases between them. This CDR3 comprises 15 residues. Per the germline V gene, CDR1 is MNHEY and CDR2 is SVGAGI. The CDR3 is CASSSGRGSYNEQFF. For the CDR3, the DNA is TGTGCCAGCAGTTCCGGGCGCGGCTCCTACAATGAGCAGTTCTTC.

This sequence joins TRBV6-2 or TRBV6-3 and TRBJ2-6; 7 bases map to TRBD1. J gave up 2 bases and V 7 bases, and 5 bases lay outside the gene matches. This CDR3 is 15 amino acids long. The V gene's germline CDR1 is MNHEY and CDR2 SVGEGT. This CDR3 is CASISQGAGANVLTF. CDR3 bases: TGTGCCAGCATTTCTCAGGGGGCTGGGGCCAACGTCCTGACTTTC.

This clonotype was seen a handful of times. This sequence joins TRBV6-2 or TRBV6-3 and TRBJ1-1; D not certain. V was cut by 8 bases and J by 6 bases, with 10 bases left in between. This CDR3 has 11 amino acids. Germline values: CDR1 MNHEY, CDR2 SVGEGT. CDR3 sequence (DNA): TGTGCCAGCCGAATGATGGCTGAAGCTTTCTTT. Protein product: CASRMMAEAFF.

The V call is TRBV28, the J call TRBJ1-2; 7 bases fit TRBD1. The CDR3 is 14 amino acids. Trimming at V came to 3 bases and at J to 8 bases, leaving 9 bases not matched to a gene. Germline CDR1 and CDR2: MDHEN and SYDVKM. The chain's CDR3 is CASSLRRGLGGYTF. CDR3 coding DNA: TGTGCCAGCAGTTTGCGGAGGGGGCTGGGAGGCTACACCTTC.

The chain recombines TRBV20-1 with TRBJ1-4; D is possibly TRBD1 (6 bases). CDR1 and CDR2 (germline): DFQATT, SNEGSKA (reference sequence). The CDR3 loop spans 13 amino acids. Trimming pared 2 bases from V and 5 bases from J, leaving 9 bases between. CDR3: CSARQGPNEKLFF. The CDR3, as DNA: TGCAGTGCTAGACAGGGGCCCAATGAAAAACTGTTTTTT.

A few counts support this clonotype. The rearrangement joins TRBV4-1 to TRBJ2-7; unclear D gene. With 1 base removed from V and 4 bases from J, the gap between germline ends came to 8 bases. The germline gives CDR1 MGHRA, CDR2 YSYEKL. The CDR3 extends over 13 amino acids. The CDR3 spells CASSQAAGYEQYV. CDR3 sequence (DNA): TGCGCCAGCAGCCAAGCGGCCGGGTACGAGCAGTACGTC.